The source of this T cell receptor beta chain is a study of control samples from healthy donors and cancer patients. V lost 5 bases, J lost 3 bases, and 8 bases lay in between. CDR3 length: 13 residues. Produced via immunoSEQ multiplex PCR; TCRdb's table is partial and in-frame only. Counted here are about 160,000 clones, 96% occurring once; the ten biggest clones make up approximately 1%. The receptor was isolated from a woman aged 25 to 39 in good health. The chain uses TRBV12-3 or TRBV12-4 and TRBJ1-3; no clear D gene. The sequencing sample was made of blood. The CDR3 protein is CASSPFFGNTIYF. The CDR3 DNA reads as TGTGCCAGCAGTCCCTTTTTTGGAAACACCATATATTTT.